Described below is a single T cell receptor beta chain sequence and its context. The antigen it recognizes is unknown. One base away there is no much larger clone; base qualities are not given. The V and J ends are trimmed by 0 bases and 1 base, leaving 16 bases between them. Inclusive of the bounding cysteine and phenylalanine, the CDR3 is 18 residues long. The read is trimmed to its CDR3 DNA, 54 bases read in frame from base 1. Whole blood was collected in K2EDTA tubes by collaborating institutions according to the institutions' own protocols. Collaborator samples were shipped for TCRbeta analysis as frozen whole blood, isolated PBMCs, or DNA extracted from either sample type. TCRbeta CDR3 regions were amplified from genomic DNA using the immunoSEQ Assay, a bias-controlled multiplex PCR. Turning to the authors' computational methods: Nucleated cell counts per sample were estimated from amplification of reference gene primers within the assay. To quantify the absolute abundance of each unique TCRbeta CDR3 rearrangement, sequence reads were collapsed and filtered. For each sample, productive Simpson clonality was calculated by taking the square root of Simpson's diversity index across productive rearrangements. What TCRdb holds here is the immuneACCESS table cut down to in-frame rearrangements. Part of the clones is not present; checked against another copy, under half of the missing clones reflect an unresolved V gene, and the others are unexplained. V and J calls and clone size are as listed in that table; D and trimming were resolved from the DNA. In this sample the table shows about 85,000 clones, about 91% of which occur a single time. In total, the top ten clones hold about 4.4% of the sample.

These data are taken from a study of blood T cell repertoires in COVID-19 (dated by TCRdb to the early 2020s). With regard to the full study: Samples from collaborators originated in the United States, Italy and Spain and spanned both the acute and convalescent phases of COVID-19. The material from the prospective study consisted of cDNA or gDNA derived from T cells, B-cell-depleted T cells, or PBMCs. Subjects who had been exposed to COVID-19, were actively infected with it, or had recovered from it provided the deeply sampled blood TCRbeta repertoires that made up the dataset. The repertoires were released in a freely available public database meant as a resource for research on the immune response to SARS-CoV-2. Samples were obtained from the ongoing ImmuneRACE study (first 160 participants) and from roughly 1,300 subjects provided by 6 global collaborators. The sample metadata nearly always contained a de-identified subject ID, COVID-19 status, age in years and sex. Where available, HLA class I and class II types were obtained from metadata supplied by the sample provider rather than from assay-based typing.

The full study reports these points: The amount of clinical and demographic metadata varied by source and participant and was provided uncurated.

The sequenced sample consisted of peripheral blood. This TCR derives from a woman older than 75 with acute or convalescent COVID-19. The chain joins TRBV23-1 to TRBJ1-5; there is no confident call for the D gene. TRBV23-1 is an ORF, and what it does is uncertain. CDR3 sequence: CASSQSRQVVSSNQPQHF. The DNA sequence is TGCGCCAGCAGTCAATCGAGGCAAGTTGTTTCGAGCAATCAGCCCCAGCATTTT.